There are many counts of the clone carrying this T cell receptor (beta chain). What it recognizes is unknown. Using unique molecular identifiers, the investigators prepared the TCRbeta library. MiXCR was run by TCRdb on the PCR reads, yielding one entry per CDR3 protein. The table shows about 180,000 distinct CDR3 sequences, with 11% occurring only once. This CDR3 comprises 19 residues. The germline V gene encodes CDR1 SGHVS and CDR2 FNYEAQ. The J segment lost 0 bases and the V segment lost 1 base, leaving 13 bases of the junction unmatched. This sample was included in a study of T-cell reconstitution after alpha-beta-depleted transplantation in children. Study-wide points: Several hundred expanded graft clones reportedly were the source of alpha-beta T cells about two months after transplant. Once a year had passed after transplant, T-cell counts and diversity came mostly from newly produced T cells. It was surviving recipient T cells and thymic progenitors that gave some patients high TCRbeta diversity at day 60.

V is TRBV7-6 and J is TRBJ2-3; 7 bases agree with TRBD2. This clonotype was sampled from a boy younger than 10 with acute myeloid leukemia, due to receive a stem cell transplant. The material sequenced was PBMCs, taken before TCRalphabeta/CD19-depleted stem cell transplant. DNA of the CDR3: TGTGCCAGCAGCTTAGGTCCAGCGGGACCGGATACTAGCACAGATACGCAGTATTTT. Protein: CASSLGPAGPDTSTDTQYF. Supplemented by reference TRBV7-6 and TRBJ2-3, the full variable domain reads GAGVSQSPRYKVTKRGQDVALRCDPISGHVSLYWYRQALGQGPEFLTYFNYEAQQDKSGLPNDRFSAERPEGSISTLTIQRTEQRDSAMYRCASSLGPAGPDTSTDTQYFGPGTRLTVL.